This TCR beta chain is from a study of lymphopenia after photon versus proton radiotherapy. Libraries were prepared by immunoSEQ multiplex PCR; TCRdb keeps only in-frame clonotypes and omits some of them. The table includes fewer than 30,000 clones, roughly 90% detected once. There are 13 residues in the CDR3. CDR1 is SGHVS and CDR2 is FQNEAQ in the germline V gene. V was pared by 2 bases and J by 6 bases, with 11 bases between. This sample comprised peripheral blood, obtained from a patient treated with photon-based radiotherapy. The chain recombines TRBV7-8 with TRBJ2-7; D is uncertain. The clonotype originates from a woman aged 45-65 years with cholangiocarcinoma. The chain's CDR3 is CASSLLPVAEQYF. The DNA of the CDR3 is TGTGCCAGCAGCTTACTCCCCGTCGCCGAGCAGTACTTC.